The 13 T cell receptor beta chains reported below all come from one sample, sequenced in a study of cytomegalovirus exposure and HLA in healthy donors. The method was immunoSEQ multiplex PCR; TCRdb's version includes in-frame clones alone and lacks a portion of them. The table records around 250,000 clones, nearly 90% of them present only once. The sequencing input was PBMCs. The receptors derive from a young woman in good health and CMV-seronegative.

The genes are TRBV28 and TRBJ2-2; 8 bases match TRBD1. This CDR3 has 13 amino acids. In germline, CDR1 is MDHEN, CDR2 SYDVKM. J was trimmed by 4 bases and V by 10 bases; bases with no gene match: 5. CDR3 in DNA: TGTGCCACCCCAGGGGGCGTCACCGGGGAGCTGTTTTTT. This translates into CATPGGVTGELFF.

This chain links TRBV4-1 with TRBJ2-7; 7 bases match TRBD1. V was pared by 0 bases and J by 6 bases, with 2 bases of the junction left unmatched. Germline lookup yields CDR1 MGHRA and CDR2 YSYEKL. The CDR3 runs 13 residues. This CDR3 is CASSQETGIEQYV. In DNA form, the CDR3 reads TGCGCCAGCAGCCAAGAGACAGGGATCGAGCAGTACGTC.

This sequence joins TRBV28 and TRBJ1-3; 8 positions match TRBD1. Germline CDR1 reads MDHEN; CDR2 reads SYDVKM. The CDR3 extends over 19 amino acids. Unmatched junction bases numbered 17, after V lost 6 bases and J lost 1 base. In DNA form, the CDR3 reads TGTGCCAGCAGCTCCTACAGGGGGGCGTCGTTTCCTTCTGGAAACACCATATATTTT. Residues: CASSSYRGASFPSGNTIYF.

The chain carries TRBV28 and TRBJ2-7, with no clear D. Germline assignment: CDR1 MDHEN and CDR2 SYDVKM. V was pared by 1 base and J by 1 base, with 5 bases between. The CDR3 totals 13 residues. CDR3 in amino acids: CASSLYSSYEQYV. CDR3 DNA: TGTGCCAGCAGTTTATACAGTTCCTACGAGCAGTACGTC.

The CDR3 region has the DNA TGTGCCAGCAGCTTAGTAGCCAGCTACAATGAGCAGTTCTTC. Encoded protein: CASSLVASYNEQFF. V gene TRBV7-9 combines with J gene TRBJ2-1; D not resolved. CDR1 is SEHNR and CDR2 is FQNEAQ in the germline V gene (reference sequence). V gave up 1 base and J gave up 3 bases, with 7 bases separating them. CDR3 length equals 14 residues.

This chain joins TRBV11-2 and TRBJ2-2; the D gene is possibly TRBD1 (6 bases). The CDR3 runs to 14 residues. The germline V and J ends were trimmed by 5 bases and 6 bases, with 13 bases remaining between them. From germline, CDR1 is SGHAT and CDR2 FQNNGV. The CDR3 DNA is TGTGCCAGCAGCACATTGTGGGGGCCCGGGGAGCTGTTTTTT. Its protein is CASSTLWGPGELFF.

The chain recombines TRBV5-4 with TRBJ2-2, with 11 bases identical to TRBD1. J gave up 3 bases and V 6 bases, and 7 bases lay outside the gene matches. The CDR3 runs 16 residues. CDR1 and CDR2 (germline): SGHNT, YYREEE (reference sequence). The CDR3: CASTQGQGVYTGELFF. Here the CDR3 DNA reads TGTGCCAGCACCCAGGGACAGGGGGTATACACCGGGGAGCTGTTTTTT.

The J gene is TRBJ2-1, the V gene TRBV6-5, with TRBD2 as a possible D gene (6 bases). With 8 bases removed from V and 4 bases from J, the gap between germline ends came to 12 bases. Germline assignment: CDR1 MNHEY and CDR2 SVGAGI. This CDR3 has 13 residues. The CDR3 protein is CASGGILYNEQFF. The CDR3, as DNA: TGTGCCAGCGGAGGGATCCTGTACAATGAGCAGTTCTTC.

The genes are TRBV5-1 and TRBJ1-2; 7 bases agree with TRBD1. V gave up 3 bases and J gave up 7 bases; unmatched junction bases: 12. Germline CDR1 reads SGHRS; CDR2 reads YFSETQ. This CDR3 has 15 amino acids. For the CDR3, the DNA is TGCGCCAGCAGCTCTGACCCCGGGACAGCCAGTGGCTACACCTTC. This sequence encodes CASSSDPGTASGYTF.

The chain links TRBV6-5 to TRBJ2-3; D possibly corresponds to TRBD1 (6 bases). The CDR3 spans 15 residues. Deletions cut 6 bases from V and 2 bases from J, with 15 bases between. Germline CDR1 and CDR2: MNHEY and SVGAGI. CDR3 loop: CASRPTGQPTDTQYF. CDR3 bases: TGTGCCAGCAGACCGACAGGCCAACCCACAGATACGCAGTATTTT.

The chain carries TRBV5-1 and TRBJ2-5; 8 nucleotides align to TRBD1. The CDR3 has 15 amino acids. CDR1 SGHRS and CDR2 YFSETQ come from the germline V gene. The ends lost 4 bases at V and 5 bases at J; junction bases unmatched: 10. The CDR3 sequence: CASSGEDRVEETQYF. CDR3 nucleotide sequence: TGCGCCAGCAGCGGGGAGGACAGGGTTGAGGAGACCCAGTACTTC. The full variable domain, with the rest looked up from reference TRBV5-1 and TRBJ2-5, is KAGVTQTPRYLIKTRGQQVTLSCSPISGHRSVSWYQQTPGQGLQFLFEYFSETQRNKGNFPGRFSGRQFSNSRSEMNVSTLELGDSALYLCASSGEDRVEETQYFGPGTRLLVL.

The rearrangement uses TRBV4-1 and TRBJ2-2; D is possibly TRBD2 (6 bases). CDR3 length equals 15 residues. The ends were cut back, 4 bases at V and 1 base at J, with 10 bases in the middle. Germline CDR1 reads MGHRA; CDR2 reads YSYEKL. The CDR3 DNA reads TGCGCCAGCAGCCTCGGGACTTTGAACACCGGGGAGCTGTTTTTT. As protein: CASSLGTLNTGELFF.

The chain carries TRBV28 and TRBJ1-6; D possibly corresponds to TRBD1 (6 bases). Germline CDR1 MDHEN, CDR2 SYDVKM. With 3 bases removed from V and 6 bases from J, the gap between germline ends came to 12 bases. The CDR3 consists of 15 residues. The CDR3 reads CASSLSRGLNSPLHF. CDR3 coding DNA: TGTGCCAGCAGTTTGTCCAGGGGTCTTAATTCACCCCTCCACTTT.